This TCR beta chain comes out of a study of blood T cell repertoires in COVID-19. The overall study: The analysed material was cDNA or gDNA that came from T cells, B-cell-depleted T cells, or PBMCs.

The J segment lost 2 bases and the V segment lost 2 bases, leaving 4 bases of the junction unmatched. Germline V gene data show CDR1 as LNHNV and CDR2 as YYDKDF (reference sequence). The CDR3 is made up of 16 amino acids. Original handling: Amplification of reference gene primers provided the estimated nucleated cell counts. TCRdb's table, derived via immunoSEQ multiplex PCR, lists solely in-frame clones and lacks some. That table supplies the V and J calls and clone size; D and trimming were determined from the DNA. In the table there are under 250,000 clones, approximately 88% of which are singletons. This clone was seen once. Enrolment of Seattle patients took place during active infection, and they were followed longitudinally.

The chain recombines TRBV15 with TRBJ2-3, with TRBD2 matching 10 bases. The sequenced sample was peripheral blood. This clonotype was sampled from a woman in her thirties with COVID-19, enrolled during active disease. The CDR3 sequence is CATSRLAGAHTDTQYF. CDR3 DNA: TGTGCCACCAGCAGACTAGCGGGGGCTCACACAGATACGCAGTATTTT.